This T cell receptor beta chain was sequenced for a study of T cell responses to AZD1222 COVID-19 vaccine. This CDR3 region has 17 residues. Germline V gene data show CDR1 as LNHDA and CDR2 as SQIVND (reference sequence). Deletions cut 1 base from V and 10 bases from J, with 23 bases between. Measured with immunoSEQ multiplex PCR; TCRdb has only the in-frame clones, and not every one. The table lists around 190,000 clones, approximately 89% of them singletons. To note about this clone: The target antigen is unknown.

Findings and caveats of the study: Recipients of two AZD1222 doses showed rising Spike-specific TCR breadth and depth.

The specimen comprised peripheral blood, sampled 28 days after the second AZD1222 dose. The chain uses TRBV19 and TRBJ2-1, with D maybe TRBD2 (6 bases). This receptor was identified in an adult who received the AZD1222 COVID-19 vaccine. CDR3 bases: TGTGCCAGTAGTATAGTTCCCCCCGGCGGGGTAAGTCTAGAGCAGTTCTTC. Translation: CASSIVPPGGVSLEQFF.